Below are 17 T cell receptor beta chains sequenced from a single sample in a study of metastatic and nonmetastatic thyroid tumors. Using MiXCR, TCRdb reanalyzed the PCR reads. There are roughly 38,000 clones in the sample; 19% occur only once, and approximately 20% lies in the top ten. Thyroid surgery was performed in patients who had received no treatment beforehand. Source material: blood. These receptors were taken from a female donor with papillary thyroid cancer or a benign thyroid nodule (not recorded which). Some clones in this sample may be carry-over from other donors' samples.

This clone has a count of ten or more. The chain combines TRBV4-2 with TRBJ2-7; TRBD1 agrees at 8 bases. Losses at the gene ends were 4 bases for V and 0 bases for J; bases not matched to a gene: 5. The CDR3 is made up of 15 amino acids. Germline V gives CDR1 LGHNA, CDR2 YNFKEQ. CDR3 protein: CASSLGQGLSYEQYF. The CDR3 DNA reads as TGTGCCAGCAGCCTCGGACAGGGTCTCTCCTACGAGCAGTACTTC.

This clone appeared many times. This chain links TRBV6-1 with TRBJ1-5; D ambiguous. The germline V gene has CDR1 MNHNS and CDR2 SASEGT. Trimming left V 5 bases short and J 7 bases short, with 9 bases between. The CDR3 is made up of 12 amino acids. CDR3 nucleotide sequence: TGTGCCAGCAGTCCTTTGGGGCAGCCCCAGCATTTT. Protein product: CASSPLGQPQHF.

The table lists this clone with a count of one. J is TRBJ2-1 and V is TRBV11-2, with 12 bases lining up with TRBD2. After removal of 8 bases from V and 6 bases from J, the junction contained 8 bases not matched to a gene. Germline V gene sequence: CDR1 SGHAT, CDR2 FQNNGV. The CDR3 extends over 15 amino acids. CDR3 DNA sequence: TGTGCCAGCCGCGCTGGACTAGCGGGGTGCAATGAGCAGTTCTTC. Its translation: CASRAGLAGCNEQFF.

The rearrangement uses TRBV12-3 or TRBV12-4 and TRBJ2-1, with 10 bases aligning to TRBD1. The CDR3 contains 13 residues. Losses at the gene ends were 6 bases for V and 8 bases for J; bases not matched to a gene: 4. The CDR3 loop reads CASSRDRGDEQFF. The CDR3, as DNA: TGTGCCAGCAGCCGGGACAGGGGAGATGAGCAGTTCTTC.

The rearrangement joins TRBV7-2 to TRBJ1-2; the D gene is possibly TRBD1 (6 bases). The germline V and J ends were trimmed by 5 bases and 4 bases, with 17 bases remaining between them. Germline-derived CDR1 and CDR2 are SGHTA and FQGNSA. The CDR3 extends over 15 amino acids. DNA of the CDR3: TGTGCCAGCAGCCCAATCGCGGGGGCAGTCTATGGCTACACCTTC. Its protein product is CASSPIAGAVYGYTF.

This clone was found many times. This chain connects TRBV11-2 to TRBJ1-1; D not certain. This CDR3 region has 13 residues. The germline CDR1 and CDR2 sequences are SGHAT and FQNNGV. The ends were cut back, 1 base at V and 6 bases at J, with 9 bases in the middle. The CDR3 sequence is CASSLVGLSEAFF. CDR3 sequence (DNA): TGTGCCAGCAGCTTAGTTGGGTTATCTGAAGCTTTCTTT. The full variable domain, with the rest looked up from reference TRBV11-2 and TRBJ1-1, is EAGVAQSPRYKIIEKRQSVAFWCNPISGHATLYWYQQILGQGPKLLIQFQNNGVVDDSQLPKDRFSAERLKGVDSTLKIQPAKLEDSAVYLCASSLVGLSEAFFGQGTRLTVV.

This clone was counted only a few times. The V call is TRBV6-6, the J call TRBJ2-7; 9 nucleotides line up with TRBD1. This CDR3 region has 16 residues. V was pared by 0 bases and J by 3 bases, with 6 bases of the junction left unmatched. Germline lookup yields CDR1 MNHNY and CDR2 SVGAGI (reference sequence). This CDR3 reads CASSYSMGQGNYEQYF. The CDR3 nucleotides read TGTGCCAGCAGTTACTCAATGGGACAGGGTAACTACGAGCAGTACTTC.

The V and J genes are TRBV12-3 or TRBV12-4 and TRBJ1-2, with 11 bases that match TRBD1. The V segment lost 0 bases and the J segment 0 bases; nucleotides outside the gene matches: 6. The CDR3 has 18 amino acids. The CDR3 here is CASSLAGQGAEANYGYTF. CDR3 nucleotide sequence: TGTGCCAGCAGTTTAGCAGGACAGGGGGCTGAGGCTAACTATGGCTACACCTTC.

As for this clone: Its ends do not fully match the called genes, so a read error is possible. The chain is built from TRBV20-1 and TRBJ2-1, with 9 bases that match TRBD2. Germline V gene lookup returns CDR1 DFQATT and CDR2 SNEGSKA (reference sequence). This CDR3 has 14 residues. As DNA, the CDR3 is TGCAGTGCTATATTCGCGACTAGCGGAAATGAGCGGTTCTTC. Protein product: CSAIFATSGNERFF.

This clone was picked up many times. The same CDR3 is also encoded by other DNA sequences in this sample. The J gene is TRBJ2-5, the V gene TRBV4-2; unclear D gene. The length of the CDR3 is 13 residues. The ends were cut back, 0 bases at V and 6 bases at J, with 8 bases in the middle. CDR1 and CDR2 (germline): LGHNA, YNFKEQ. CDR3 sequence reads: CASSQDRPKTQYF. The DNA for the CDR3 is TGTGCCAGCAGCCAAGACCGCCCTAAGACCCAGTACTTC.

At least ten counts were recorded for this clone. V is TRBV6-6 and J is TRBJ2-3; 10 bases are a match to TRBD2. The ends lost 6 bases at V and 3 bases at J; junction bases unmatched: 12. CDR1 is MNHNY and CDR2 is SVGAGI in the germline V gene (reference sequence). CDR3 length: 17 residues. CDR3 loop: CASRTSLAGAVTDTQYF. The DNA for the CDR3 is TGTGCCAGCAGGACCTCCCTAGCGGGAGCGGTGACAGATACGCAGTATTTT.

For this clone: Just one base apart from a much larger clone, this may be a read error. The chain carries TRBV10-3 and TRBJ2-7; possible D gene TRBD2, 6 bases. The CDR3 totals 13 residues. The germline gives CDR1 ENHRY, CDR2 SYGVKD. The CDR3 DNA reads TGTGCCATCTCGTCCAATTCGGACTACGGGCAGTACTTC. As protein: CAISSNSDYGQYF.

A remark on this clone: The junction departs from germline at one end; a sequencing error may be responsible. This rearrangement joins TRBV11-2 to TRBJ2-3, with a possible D match to TRBD2 (5 bases). The CDR3 has 16 amino acids. CDR1 is SGHAT, CDR2 FQNNGV, per germline. CDR3 sequence (DNA): TGTGCCAACAGACTCACCCCATCGGGGAACACAGATACGCGGTATTTT. It specifies CANRLTPSGNTDTRYF.

This clone has more than one count but fewer than ten. The chain links TRBV3-1 to TRBJ2-2, with 9 bases aligning to TRBD1. Losses at the gene ends were 4 bases for V and 6 bases for J; bases not matched to a gene: 9. Germline-derived CDR1 and CDR2 are LGHDT and YNNKEL (reference sequence). The CDR3 has 16 residues. The CDR3, as DNA: TGTGCCAGCAGCCTAGGGGGACAGGGACGTTCCGGGGAGCTGTTTTTT. It is translated as CASSLGGQGRSGELFF.

This clone was seen a single time. The rearrangement joins TRBV5-1 to TRBJ2-7; TRBD1 matches at 7 bases. J gave up 10 bases and V 1 base, and 11 bases lay outside the gene matches. Per the germline V gene, CDR1 is SGHRS and CDR2 is YFSETQ. CDR3 length: 14 amino acids. CDR3 nucleotides: TGCGCCAGCAGCTTGATTCCAGAGGGGGCGGACCAGTACTTC. It specifies CASSLIPEGADQYF.

This clone has just a few counts. The chain has TRBV28 and TRBJ1-3; D is perhaps TRBD1 (5 bases). Per the germline V gene, CDR1 is MDHEN and CDR2 is SYDVKM. The CDR3 is 16 residues long. Trimming removed 7 bases at V and 4 bases at J, with 20 bases between. The CDR3 region is CASTAPGAGIGNTIYF. The CDR3 DNA is TGTGCCAGCACCGCTCCCGGGGCTGGGATCGGAAACACCATATATTTT. Together with reference TRBV28 and TRBJ1-3, the CDR3 gives the full variable domain: DVKVTQSSRYLVKRTGEKVFLECVQDMDHENMFWYRQDPGLGLRLIYFSYDVKMKEKGDIPEGYSVSREKKERFSLILESASTNQTSMYLCASTAPGAGIGNTIYFGEGSWLTVV.

CDR3 in DNA: TGTGCCAGCAGTTACTCGTTGGGGACAGGGAGCAATCCCCAGCATTTT. Translated: CASSYSLGTGSNPQHF. The chain employs TRBV6-5 and TRBJ1-5; 9 bases are a match to TRBD1. This CDR3 comprises 16 residues. Germline CDR1 and CDR2: MNHEY and SVGAGI. The trim removed 0 bases at V and 10 bases at J, leaving 10 bases unmatched.